This entry concerns a single TCR beta chain. Trimming pared 3 bases from V and 2 bases from J, leaving 17 bases between. The CDR3 runs 16 residues. Per the germline V gene, CDR1 is MNHEY and CDR2 is SMNVEV (reference sequence). The data are from a study of T cell responses to AZD1222 COVID-19 vaccine. Produced via immunoSEQ multiplex PCR; TCRdb's table is partial and in-frame only. The sample lists some 140,000 clones, around nine tenths occurring once. Sequencing was performed on peripheral blood, taken on day 0 of AZD1222 vaccination. The origin of this receptor is an adult in good health. The chain uses TRBV27 and TRBJ2-7; D unresolved. The CDR3: CASSFSAATQPYEQYF. As DNA, the CDR3 is TGTGCCAGCAGTTTCTCCGCTGCTACCCAACCCTACGAGCAGTACTTC.